This T cell receptor (beta chain) is from a study of CD8 T cells in ankylosing spondylitis. Germline CDR1 and CDR2: SGHTA and FQGNSA. Trimming pared 10 bases from V and 4 bases from J, leaving 16 bases between. This CDR3 is built from 14 residues. Study outcomes and limitations: With a CD8+ phenotype, disease-linked clones were relatively rare in peripheral blood.

Quantitative 5'-RACE with molecular barcodes was used to make the TCR beta libraries. TCRdb processed the 5' RACE reads anew with MiXCR; each CDR3 protein has one entry. The sample comprises roughly 230,000 distinct CDR3 sequences, about 10% of which are singletons, and about 2.8% rests with the top ten. Remarks on this clonotype: Antigen specificity is unknown.

The source material was blood, either unsorted or a sorted T cell fraction (not recorded which). The chain employs TRBV7-2 and TRBJ2-2; a possible D gene is TRBD2 (6 bases). This TCR came from a male donor with ankylosing spondylitis or in good health (not recorded which). The CDR3 DNA sequence: TGTGCCACAACTTCCGGAGGGGTCACCGGGGAGCTGTTTTTT. As protein: CATTSGGVTGELFF. Drawing the rest from reference TRBV7-2 and TRBJ2-2, the complete variable domain is GAGVSQSPSNKVTEKGKDVELRCDPISGHTALYWYRQSLGQGLEFLIYFQGNSAPDKSGLPSDRFSAERTGGSVSTLTIQRTQQEDSAVYLCATTSGGVTGELFFGEGSRLTVL.